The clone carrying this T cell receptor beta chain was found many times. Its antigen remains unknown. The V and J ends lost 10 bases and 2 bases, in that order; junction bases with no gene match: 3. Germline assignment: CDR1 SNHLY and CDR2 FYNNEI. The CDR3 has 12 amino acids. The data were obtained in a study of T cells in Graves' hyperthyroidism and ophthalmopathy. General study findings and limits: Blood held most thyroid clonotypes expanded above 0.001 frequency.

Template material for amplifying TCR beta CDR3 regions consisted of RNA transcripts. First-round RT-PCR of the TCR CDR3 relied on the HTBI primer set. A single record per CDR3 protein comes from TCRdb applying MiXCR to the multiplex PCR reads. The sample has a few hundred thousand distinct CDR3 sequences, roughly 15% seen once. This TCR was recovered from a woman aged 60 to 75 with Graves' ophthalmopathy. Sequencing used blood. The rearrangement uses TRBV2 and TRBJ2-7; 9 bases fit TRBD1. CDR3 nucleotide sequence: TGTGCCACACGGGACAGGGCCTACGAGCAGTACTTC. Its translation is CATRDRAYEQYF.